This T cell receptor beta chain was identified in a study of vaccination effects on CD4 cells after COVID-19 (dated by TCRdb to 2022 to 2024). For context, the study as a whole: In the ViraFEST assay, PBMC were stimulated with viral peptide pools, and antigen-specific CD4+ T cell clonotypes were then identified by expansion using TCR sequencing. A total of more than 8 COVID-19 convalescent patients and a handful of SARS-CoV-2-naive healthy vaccine recipients were included in the full study. Post-vaccine samples across the study were collected a median of 72 days after the second dose, with a range of 14 to 241. Some 2.2 million PBMC per well were cultured in IMDM with about 4.8% human AB serum, 9 to 10 IU/ml IL-2 and gentamicin, plus 10 ug/ml peptides. SARS-CoV-2 spike-specific CD4+ TCR repertoires from before and after mRNA vaccination were compared in COVID-19 convalescent patients and in infection-naive vaccine recipients. Cultures from other donors in the study were sequenced with the Oncomine TCR Beta short-read assay on an Illumina iSeq 100. General findings and caveats noted by the study authors: Among healthy vaccine recipients, nearly all vaccine-induced clones were SARS-CoV-2 mono-reactive, and just 1 of 255 was cross-reactive with common cold coronaviruses. Both infection-induced and vaccine-induced clones contracted markedly at late post-vaccination timepoints, which is consistent with waning T cell responses. Limitations of the study were the small number of convalescent patients and the absence of early post-infection timepoints.

After approximately eleven days of culture, CD4+ T cells were isolated with the EasySep CD4+ T cell isolation kit. Two doses of either the BNT162b2 or the mRNA-1273 mRNA SARS-CoV-2 vaccine were administered to participants. Healthy vaccine recipients had no prior SARS-CoV-2 infection, confirmed by negative nucleocapsid antibodies before and after vaccination. On days 3 and 7, half of the culture medium was replaced with fresh IL-2-containing medium. Unless noted otherwise, every peptide stimulation condition was cultured in triplicate wells. PBMC were separated from whole blood using Ficoll-Paque Plus gradient centrifugation and were then either cryopreserved at -140C or used fresh. The QIAamp micro DNA kit was used to extract genomic DNA from the cultured CD4+ T cells. Libraries were made using the immunoSEQ multiplex PCR assay. DNA from the cultured and isolated CD4+ T cells underwent TCR beta CDR3 sequencing. In the source study's methods: Non-productive TCR sequences were removed, reads were trimmed to the CDR3 region, and CDR3s of at least 7 amino acids were retained. Antigen-specific clonotypes were identified with the MANAFEST web app by comparing expansion in peptide wells against reference cultures. To count as positive, a clone had to show expansion at FDR<0.05 compared with the reference and with all other wells, an odds ratio above 5, and a frequency above 0.1% in two replicate wells. A clonotype was called cross-reactive if it was significantly expanded both in SARS-CoV-2 spike wells and in at least one common cold coronavirus spike condition. Levenshtein distance calculated with the stringdist R package was used to assess CDR3 similarity, and unrooted trees were constructed with ape in R 3.6.1. In TCRdb, the immuneACCESS table is reduced to in-frame sequences with V and J assigned. These tables do not hold every clone; where another copy was compared, an unresolved V gene accounts for under half, and the others remain unexplained. V, J and clone size reflect that table, while D and trimming were determined from the DNA. Across this sample there are more than 60,000 clones, with around two thirds seen only once. The top ten hold around 2.4% of the sample.

As concerns this clone: Its cognate antigen has yet to be identified. Base qualities are not at hand, and no much larger clone is one base apart.

The material was CD4+ T cells from PBMCs cultured without peptide, obtained after COVID-19 vaccination. The sequence was collected from a human donor who received a COVID-19 vaccine.

The CDR3 sequence is CASRETGNNYGYTF. The base sequence is TGTGCCAGTAGAGAGACAGGGAATAACTATGGCTACACCTTC. The rearrangement combines TRBV19 with TRBJ1-2; the junction holds 7 bases that match TRBD1. The junction shows trimming of 6 bases on V and 1 base on J, and the gene matches do not reach 5 bases of it. The CDR3 runs 14 residues from the cysteine to the phenylalanine. Here the CDR3 DNA is all that survives: 42 bases in frame from base 1. CDR1 is given as LNHDA and CDR2 as SQIVND, both from the germline V gene (reference sequence). The CDR3 plus the reference TRBV19 and TRBJ1-2 genes for the other parts give the full variable domain: DGGITQSPKYLFRKEGQNVTLSCEQNLNHDAMYWYRQDPGQGLRLIYYSQIVNDFQKGDIAEGYSVSREKKESFPLTVTSAQKNPTAFYLCASRETGNNYGYTFGSGTRLTVV.